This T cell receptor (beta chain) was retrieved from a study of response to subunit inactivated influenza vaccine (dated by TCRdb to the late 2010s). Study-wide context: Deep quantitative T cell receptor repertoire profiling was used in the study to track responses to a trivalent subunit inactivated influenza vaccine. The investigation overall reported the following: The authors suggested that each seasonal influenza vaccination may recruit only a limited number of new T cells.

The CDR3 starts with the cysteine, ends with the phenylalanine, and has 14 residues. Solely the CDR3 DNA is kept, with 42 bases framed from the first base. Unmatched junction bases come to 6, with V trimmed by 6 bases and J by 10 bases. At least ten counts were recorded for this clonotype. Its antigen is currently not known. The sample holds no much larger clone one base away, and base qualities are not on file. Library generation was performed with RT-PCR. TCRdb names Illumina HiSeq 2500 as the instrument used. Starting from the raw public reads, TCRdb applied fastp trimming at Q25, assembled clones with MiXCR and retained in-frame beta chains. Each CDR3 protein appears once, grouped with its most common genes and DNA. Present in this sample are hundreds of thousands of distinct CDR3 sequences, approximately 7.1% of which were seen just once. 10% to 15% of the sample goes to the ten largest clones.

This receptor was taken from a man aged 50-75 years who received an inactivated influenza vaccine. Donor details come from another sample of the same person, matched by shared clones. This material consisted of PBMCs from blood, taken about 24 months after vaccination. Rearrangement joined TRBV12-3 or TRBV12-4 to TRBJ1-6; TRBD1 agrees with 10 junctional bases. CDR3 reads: CASSKTGGLSPLHF. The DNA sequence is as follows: TGTGCCAGCAGCAAGACAGGGGGCCTCTCACCCCTCCACTTT.